The present TCR beta chain was sequenced within a study of neurological immune-mediated disorders (dated by TCRdb to the late 2010s). For context, the study as a whole: Among the 34 multiple sclerosis patients, relapsing-remitting MS was present in around 31 and secondary progressive MS was present in 3. Peripheral blood TCR-beta repertoires from patients with HTLV-I-associated myelopathy (HAM/TSP), patients with multiple sclerosis, and healthy controls were compared in the study using UMI-based sequencing. Alongside PBMC samples, the set of around 99 TCR-beta libraries contained longitudinal samples, technical triplicates, and paired CD4+ and CD8+ T-cell subsets that had been sorted. Of the 68 subjects in the cohort, some 15 were HAM/TSP patients, around 34 were multiple sclerosis patients, and some 20 were healthy controls. The investigation overall reported the following: No identical CDR3 amino acid sequences were found to be shared among expanded clones across subjects, suggesting that TCR-beta repertoires were private in all groups. The MS cluster was not associated with any clinical or MRI features, and the authors stated that larger cohorts are needed. In a phylogenetic analysis, the repertoires of 18 out of 34 MS patients fell into a single cluster of related CDR3 sequences, pointing to a possible signature at the repertoire level. The highest TCR clonal expansion was observed in HAM/TSP patients, whereas the lowest was observed in MS patients, even when compared with healthy controls.

For the unsorted PBMC libraries, 2 million PBMCs were stored in RNAlater at -80 degrees C until RNA extraction and were used to generate the libraries. The multiple sclerosis patients were enrolled in a US clinical protocol that evaluated disease progression with magnetic resonance imaging. PBMCs were separated from peripheral blood using Ficoll-Hypaque density gradient centrifugation and then cryopreserved in liquid nitrogen. To synthesize cDNA, template-switch 5'RACE was performed with a primer carrying a 10-nucleotide random unique molecular identifier so that each TCR transcript was tagged. Each sequencing run produced over 180 million TCR-beta sequences covering 15-18 subjects. Total RNA was extracted with the RNeasy kit. The KAPA Real-time Library Amplification kit was used to amplify TCR-beta VDJ regions with primers for the TCR constant region and the 5'RACE anchor. Sample indexes and Illumina adaptors were added in a first PCR, and a second PCR then increased library yield. After purification with Ampure beads, the TCR product of roughly 650 bp was size-selected on a 2% E-gel SizeSelection system. Library quality was checked on a Bioanalyzer, concentration was measured with Qubit, and libraries were quantified with the Kapa Library Quantification kit before pooling. An Illumina HiSeq 2500 was used to sequence the libraries paired-end at 2 x 150 bp. To increase sequence diversity, about 24-32% phiX was spiked into each library pool. Concerning the study's data processing: The quality-filtered reads were processed with the UMI-based MiGEC pipeline, whose error correction step removed more than 85% of the raw TCR sequences. VDJ genes were aligned to IMGT germline references, and clonotypes were defined by unique CDR3 amino acid sequence plus V-J genes. Clonal expansion, Shannon diversity and CDR3 relatedness were evaluated with VDJtools (CalcPairwiseDistances, ClusterSamples), while phylogenetic trees were built in CLCbio workbench. A clone was classed as expanded if it had 8 or more unique UMIs, a cutoff based on coefficient-of-variation modelling across technical triplicates. The public reads were reprocessed in TCRdb via fastp at Q25 and MiXCR, keeping in-frame beta chains. Rows are unified per CDR3 protein, each entry keeping the most common DNA and genes. TCRdb's processing, not the authors', yielded these V and J calls. This sample comprises about 92,000 distinct CDR3 sequences, around 3.5% of them detected only once. 2.5% to 3% of the sample goes to the ten largest clones.

CDR3 length: 14 amino acids, cysteine to phenylalanine. The sequence is cut down to CDR3 DNA, 42 bases in frame from base 1. In the germline V gene, CDR1 corresponds to SGHDT and CDR2 to YYEEEE. Relative to germline, V is 4 bases shorter and J is 1 base shorter, with 11 bases between their ends. This clonotype was seen at least ten times. Its antigen is unknown. No qualities accompany the bases; no much larger clone lies one base away. The specimen was PBMCs. The receptor chain draws on TRBV5-6 and TRBJ1-1, and the D gene may be TRBD1, 5 bases matching. The clonotype was recovered from a woman aged 50 to 60 with multiple sclerosis. CDR3 reads: CASSPTTENTEAFF. The sequence in DNA is TGTGCCAGCAGCCCCACGACAGAGAACACTGAAGCTTTCTTT.